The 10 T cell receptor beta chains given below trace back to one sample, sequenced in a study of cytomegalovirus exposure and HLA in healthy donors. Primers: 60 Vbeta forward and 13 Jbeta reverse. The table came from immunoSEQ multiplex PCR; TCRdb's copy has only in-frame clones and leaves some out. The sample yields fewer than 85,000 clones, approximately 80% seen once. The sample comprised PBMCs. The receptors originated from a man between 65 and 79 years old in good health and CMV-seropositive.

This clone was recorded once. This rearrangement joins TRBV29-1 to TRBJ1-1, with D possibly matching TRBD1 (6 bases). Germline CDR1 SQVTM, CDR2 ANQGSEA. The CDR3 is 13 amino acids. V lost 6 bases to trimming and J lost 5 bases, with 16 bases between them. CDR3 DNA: TGCAGCGTCGAAAGACAGGAGCTAACTGAAGCTTTCTTT. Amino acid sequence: CSVERQELTEAFF.

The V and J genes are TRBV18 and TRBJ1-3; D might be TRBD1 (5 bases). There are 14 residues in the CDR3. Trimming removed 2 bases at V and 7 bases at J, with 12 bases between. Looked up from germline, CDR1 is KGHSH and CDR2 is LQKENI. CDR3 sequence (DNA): TGTGCCAGCTCACCAGGGACTGCAGACAACACCATATATTTT. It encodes CASSPGTADNTIYF.

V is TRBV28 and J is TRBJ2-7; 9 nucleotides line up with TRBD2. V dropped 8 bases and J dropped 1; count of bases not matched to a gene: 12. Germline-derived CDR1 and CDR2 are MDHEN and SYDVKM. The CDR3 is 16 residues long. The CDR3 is CASFESGLAKSYEQYF. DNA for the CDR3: TGTGCCAGCTTCGAATCCGGACTAGCGAAATCCTACGAGCAGTACTTC.

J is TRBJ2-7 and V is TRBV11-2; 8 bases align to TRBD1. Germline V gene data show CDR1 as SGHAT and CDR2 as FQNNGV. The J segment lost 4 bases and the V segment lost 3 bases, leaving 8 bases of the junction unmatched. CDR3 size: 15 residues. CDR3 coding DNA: TGTGCCAGCAGCTTGTTCCGGACAGGGTTTTACGAGCAGTACTTC. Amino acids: CASSLFRTGFYEQYF.

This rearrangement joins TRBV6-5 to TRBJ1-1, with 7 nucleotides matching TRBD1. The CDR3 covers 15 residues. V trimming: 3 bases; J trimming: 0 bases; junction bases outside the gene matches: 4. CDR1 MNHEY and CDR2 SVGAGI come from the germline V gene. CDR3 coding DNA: TGTGCCAGCAGTTATCAGACAGGGATGAACACTGAAGCTTTCTTT. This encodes CASSYQTGMNTEAFF.

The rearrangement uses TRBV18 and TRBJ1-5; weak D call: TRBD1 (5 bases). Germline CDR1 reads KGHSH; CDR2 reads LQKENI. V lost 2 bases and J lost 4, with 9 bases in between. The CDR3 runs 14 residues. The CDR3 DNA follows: TGTGCCAGCTCACCATGGGGGGGGAATCAGCCCCAGCATTTT. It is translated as CASSPWGGNQPQHF.

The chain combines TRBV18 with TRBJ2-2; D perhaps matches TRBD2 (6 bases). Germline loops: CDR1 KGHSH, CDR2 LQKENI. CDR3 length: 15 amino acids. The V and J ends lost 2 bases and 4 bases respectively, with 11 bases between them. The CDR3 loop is CASSPEGTRTGELFF. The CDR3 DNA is TGTGCCAGCTCACCAGAGGGGACTCGCACCGGGGAGCTGTTTTTT. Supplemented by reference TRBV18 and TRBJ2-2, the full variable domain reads NAGVMQNPRHLVRRRGQEARLRCSPMKGHSHVYWYRQLPEEGLKFMVYLQKENIIDESGMPKERFSAEFPKEGPSILRIQQVVRGDSAAYFCASSPEGTRTGELFFGEGSRLTVL.

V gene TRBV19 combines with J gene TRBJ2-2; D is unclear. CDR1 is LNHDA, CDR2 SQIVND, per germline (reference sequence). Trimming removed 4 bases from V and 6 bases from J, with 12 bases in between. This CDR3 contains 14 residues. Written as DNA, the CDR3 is TGTGCCAGTAGTAGCTCAAACACCGCCGGGGAGCTGTTTTTT. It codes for CASSSSNTAGELFF.

The CDR3: CVLRGGTGELFF. CDR3 bases: TGTGTCCTAAGAGGGGGCACCGGGGAGCTGTTTTTT. The chain couples TRBV5-4 to TRBJ2-2; a weak D match, TRBD1 (6 bases). The CDR3 spans 12 residues. In germline, CDR1 is SGHNT, CDR2 YYREEE (reference sequence).

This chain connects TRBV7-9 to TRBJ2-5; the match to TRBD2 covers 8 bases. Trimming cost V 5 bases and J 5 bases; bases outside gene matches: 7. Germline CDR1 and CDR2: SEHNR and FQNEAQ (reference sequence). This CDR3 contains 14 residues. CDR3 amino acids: CASSRGGRDETQYF. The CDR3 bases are TGTGCCAGCAGCCGGGGGGGCAGGGACGAGACCCAGTACTTC.